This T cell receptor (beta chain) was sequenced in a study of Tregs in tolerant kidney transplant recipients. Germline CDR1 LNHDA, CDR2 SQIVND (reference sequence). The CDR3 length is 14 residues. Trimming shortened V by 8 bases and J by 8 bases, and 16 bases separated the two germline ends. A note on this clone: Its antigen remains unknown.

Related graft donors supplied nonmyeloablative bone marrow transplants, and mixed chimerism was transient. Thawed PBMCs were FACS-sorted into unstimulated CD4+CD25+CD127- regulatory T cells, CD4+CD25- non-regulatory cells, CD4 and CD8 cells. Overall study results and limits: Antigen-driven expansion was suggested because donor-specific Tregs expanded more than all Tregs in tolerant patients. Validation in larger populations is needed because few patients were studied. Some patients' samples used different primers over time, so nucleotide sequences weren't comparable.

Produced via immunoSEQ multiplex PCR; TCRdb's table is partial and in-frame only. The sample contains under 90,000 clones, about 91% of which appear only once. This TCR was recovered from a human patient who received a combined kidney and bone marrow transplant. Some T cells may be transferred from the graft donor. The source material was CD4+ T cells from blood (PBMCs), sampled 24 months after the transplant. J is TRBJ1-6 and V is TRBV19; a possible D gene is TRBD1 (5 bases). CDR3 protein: CASSSRDRDSPLHF. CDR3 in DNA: TGTGCCAGTTCATCCAGGGATCGGGATTCACCCCTCCACTTT.